The 25 T cell receptor beta chains below all came from one sample that was sequenced in a study of cytomegalovirus exposure and HLA in healthy donors. It was with 60 Vbeta and 13 Jbeta primers that the PCR ran. TCRdb's copy holds only in-frame clones and misses some; the assay was immunoSEQ multiplex PCR. Of around 130,000 clones listed, roughly 77% were seen once; the top ten hold roughly 5.7%. Sequenced input: PBMCs. The receptors were gathered from a man between 25 and 39 years old in good health and CMV-seronegative.

The V gene is TRBV29-1, the J gene TRBJ2-7; D is perhaps TRBD2 (5 bases). The CDR3 consists of 13 residues. V lost 7 bases and J lost 2, with 15 bases in between. From germline, CDR1 is SQVTM and CDR2 ANQGSEA. The CDR3 spells CSASPGVPYEQYF. The CDR3 coding sequence is TGCAGCGCCTCCCCCGGGGTCCCCTACGAGCAGTACTTC.

This rearrangement joins TRBV7-9 to TRBJ2-7, with 11 bases matching TRBD2. V was clipped by 5 bases and J by 5 bases; unmatched bases: 8. This CDR3 is built from 15 residues. Per the germline V gene, CDR1 is SEHNR and CDR2 is FQNEAQ (reference sequence). The CDR3 protein is CASSPYSGGAHEQYF. CDR3 DNA: TGTGCCAGCAGCCCCTATAGCGGGGGGGCCCACGAGCAGTACTTC.

This clone was counted only a few times. The chain links TRBV6-1 to TRBJ1-2; 8 positions match TRBD1. V was pared by 4 bases and J by 4 bases, with 8 bases of the junction left unmatched. This CDR3 is 15 amino acids long. In germline, CDR1 is MNHNS, CDR2 SASEGT. The CDR3 DNA sequence: TGTGCCAGCAGTGGGACAGGGATCGGGAGCTATGGCTACACCTTC. As protein: CASSGTGIGSYGYTF.

This chain connects TRBV6-1 to TRBJ2-1; TRBD1 is a possible D gene (6 bases). V lost 4 bases and J lost 8, with 12 bases in between. Germline V lookup: CDR1 MNHNS, CDR2 SASEGT. The CDR3 has 13 amino acids. The CDR3 here is CASSVKQGHEQFF. The DNA of the CDR3 is TGTGCCAGCAGTGTCAAACAGGGTCATGAGCAGTTCTTC.

The rearrangement links TRBV20-1 to TRBJ2-1; D uncertain. The V end lost 6 bases, the J end lost 8 bases, and 8 bases lay between the germline ends. CDR1 and CDR2 (germline): DFQATT, SNEGSKA (reference sequence). The CDR3 runs 10 residues. DNA of the CDR3: TGCAGTGCATCCGGTGATGAGCAGTTCTTC. Translated, it gives CSASGDEQFF.

There are a few counts of this clone. V gene TRBV25-1 combines with J gene TRBJ1-2, with D possibly being TRBD1 (5 bases). This CDR3 contains 13 residues. Trimming took 1 base from V and 7 from J, leaving 10 bases between them. Germline V gene sequence: CDR1 MGHDK, CDR2 SYGVNS. CDR3 bases: TGTGCCAGCAGTGAATTCCAGGGTCGTGGCTACACCTTC. Amino acid sequence: CASSEFQGRGYTF.

The chain employs TRBV2 and TRBJ2-7; D is possibly TRBD1 (5 bases). Deletions cut 6 bases from V and 6 bases from J, with 12 bases between. The CDR3 sequence is 12 residues long. CDR1 is SNHLY, CDR2 FYNNEI, per germline. The chain's CDR3 is CASSADSGEQYF. The CDR3 DNA reads TGTGCCAGCAGCGCAGACAGTGGCGAGCAGTACTTC.

This chain links TRBV5-1 with TRBJ2-7; TRBD1 aligns across 8 bases. Germline V lookup: CDR1 SGHRS, CDR2 YFSETQ. The CDR3 is 15 amino acids. V was clipped by 0 bases and J by 4 bases; unmatched bases: 6. The CDR3 DNA sequence: TGCGCCAGCAGCTTGGACGGACAGGGAAAGTACGAGCAGTACTTC. Residues: CASSLDGQGKYEQYF.

The chain carries TRBV4-3 and TRBJ1-1; D not certain. The CDR3 length is 16 residues. The V gene lost 1 base and the J gene lost 6 bases, with 18 bases spanning the gap. CDR1 is LGHNA and CDR2 is YSLEER in the germline V gene. The CDR3 region has the DNA TGCGCCAGCAGCCAAGCTCTAGGAGCGGGAGGCGCTGAAGCTTTCTTT. This sequence encodes CASSQALGAGGAEAFF.

V is TRBV4-1 and J is TRBJ2-3, with 12 bases lining up with TRBD2. The CDR3 length is 15 residues. Per the germline V gene, CDR1 is MGHRA and CDR2 is YSYEKL. Germline trimming cut 6 bases from V and 4 bases from J; bases unmatched to any gene: 5. CDR3 coding DNA: TGCGCCAGCAGATCGCTAGCGGGGGGGGCAGATACGCAGTATTTT. This sequence encodes CASRSLAGGADTQYF.

The V call is TRBV4-3, the J call TRBJ2-3; D gene ambiguous. The CDR3 runs 13 residues. V gave up 4 bases and J gave up 3 bases, with 8 bases separating them. The germline CDR1 and CDR2 sequences are LGHNA and YSLEER. DNA for the CDR3: TGCGCCAGCAGCCCAATCGGGACAGATACGCAGTATTTT. The encoded protein is CASSPIGTDTQYF.

This clone was counted between two and nine times. CDR3: CASRGGWEQYF. The DNA of the CDR3 is TGTGCCAGCAGGGGGGGGTGGGAGCAGTACTTC. V gene TRBV6-6 combines with J gene TRBJ2-7, with 7 bases identical to TRBD2. Trimming at V came to 6 bases and at J to 7 bases, leaving 3 bases not matched to a gene. Germline V gene lookup returns CDR1 MNHNY and CDR2 SVGAGI (reference sequence). This CDR3 comprises 11 residues.

CDR3 coding DNA: TGTGCCAGCAGCCAGACAGGACTTAATTCACCCCTCCACTTT. Translation: CASSQTGLNSPLHF. V and J are TRBV5-6 and TRBJ1-6, with D maybe TRBD1 (6 bases). The CDR3 covers 14 residues. V was clipped by 4 bases and J by 6 bases, with 11 bases between them. Germline CDR1 and CDR2: SGHDT and YYEEEE.

The chain carries TRBV5-1 and TRBJ2-3; a weak D match, TRBD1 (5 bases). This CDR3 spans 12 amino acids. V gave up 1 base and J gave up 5 bases, with 5 bases separating them. CDR1 and CDR2 (germline): SGHRS, YFSETQ. CDR3 DNA: TGCGCCAGCAGCTTGAGGGGAGATACGCAGTATTTT. Translating it yields CASSLRGDTQYF.

This clone has only a few counts. The V and J genes are TRBV4-3 and TRBJ2-7, with D possibly matching TRBD1 (5 bases). Per the germline V gene, CDR1 is LGHNA and CDR2 is YSLEER. Trimming pared 3 bases from V and 5 bases from J, leaving 17 bases between. The CDR3 sequence is 15 residues long. CDR3 DNA sequence: TGCGCCAGCAGCCACTCCTTAGGGGTAGTAGACGAGCAGTACTTC. This encodes CASSHSLGVVDEQYF.

J is TRBJ2-2 and V is TRBV25-1; 8 nucleotides match TRBD1. The junction had 5 bases not matched to a gene; V was cut back by 2 bases and J by 0 bases. Germline V lookup: CDR1 MGHDK, CDR2 SYGVNS. The CDR3 contains 17 residues. CDR3 residues: CASSETRQGSNTGELFF. In DNA, the CDR3 is TGTGCCAGCAGTGAAACCCGACAGGGGTCGAACACCGGGGAGCTGTTTTTT.

The V and J genes are TRBV6-1 and TRBJ2-7; D is unclear. V was trimmed by 6 bases and J by 7 bases, leaving 7 bases between them. CDR1 and CDR2 from the germline V gene are MNHNS and SASEGT. The CDR3 loop spans 10 amino acids. The CDR3 DNA sequence: TGTGCCAGCAGCCGCACTGAGCAGTACTTC. Protein product: CASSRTEQYF.

This chain joins TRBV5-1 and TRBJ2-7; D might be TRBD2 (6 bases). Trimming pared 1 base from V and 7 bases from J, leaving 15 bases between. There are 14 residues in the CDR3. Germline CDR1 and CDR2: SGHRS and YFSETQ. For the CDR3, the DNA is TGCGCCAGCAGCTTGTCCTCCTACGGGGGAGAGCAGTACTTC. Amino acid sequence: CASSLSSYGGEQYF.

The rearrangement uses TRBV19 and TRBJ2-3; TRBD1 agrees at 8 bases. Trimming took 4 bases from V and 5 from J; bases not matched to a gene: 8. This CDR3 region has 15 residues. The V gene's germline CDR1 is LNHDA and CDR2 SQIVND (reference sequence). The CDR3 DNA follows: TGTGCCAGTAGTAGACAGGGGCCATTAATAGATACGCAGTATTTT. The encoded protein is CASSRQGPLIDTQYF.

This clone was seen only a few times. The genes are TRBV6-1 and TRBJ1-1; 7 nucleotides agree with TRBD1. After removal of 6 bases from V and 3 bases from J, the junction contained 7 bases not matched to a gene. This CDR3 spans 14 amino acids. Germline-derived CDR1 and CDR2 are MNHNS and SASEGT. CDR3 residues: CASRATGMDTEAFF. The CDR3 DNA reads as TGTGCCAGCAGAGCGACAGGGATGGACACTGAAGCTTTCTTT.

The rearrangement links TRBV6-5 to TRBJ2-5; D remains unclear. V gave up 8 bases and J gave up 5 bases, with 12 bases separating them. Germline loops: CDR1 MNHEY, CDR2 SVGAGI. The CDR3 length is 12 residues. CDR3 amino acids: CASAARSETQYF. In DNA, the CDR3 is TGTGCCAGCGCGGCGCGGTCGGAGACCCAGTACTTC.

The chain uses TRBV7-6 and TRBJ2-1, with D maybe TRBD1 (5 bases). Looked up from germline, CDR1 is SGHVS and CDR2 is FNYEAQ. V lost 1 base and J 5 bases, leaving 9 bases between the germline ends. There are 14 residues in the CDR3. Here the CDR3 reads CASSLVTRDNEQFF. The CDR3 coding sequence is TGTGCCAGCAGCTTAGTAACCAGGGACAATGAGCAGTTCTTC.

This chain joins TRBV7-9 and TRBJ2-7; D may be TRBD2 (5 bases). The V end was cut by 4 bases, the J end by 0 bases, with 7 bases between. Germline V gene lookup returns CDR1 SEHNR and CDR2 FQNEAQ (reference sequence). The CDR3 covers 13 residues. CDR3 DNA sequence: TGTGCCAGCAGCTCCCGGGACTCCTACGAGCAGTACTTC. Its translation is CASSSRDSYEQYF.

Only one count was recorded for this clone. The chain links TRBV7-2 to TRBJ1-1, with TRBD1 as a possible D gene (6 bases). The CDR3 is 14 residues long. Trimming removed 2 bases from V and 2 bases from J, with 9 bases in between. In germline, CDR1 is SGHTA, CDR2 FQGNSA. CDR3 coding DNA: TGTGCCAGCAGCTTACAGGGGAGAAACACTGAAGCTTTCTTT. Its translation: CASSLQGRNTEAFF.

This clone was seen more than once but under ten times. The chain joins TRBV2 to TRBJ2-7, with a possible D match to TRBD1 (5 bases). Trimming pared 8 bases from V and 4 bases from J, leaving 12 bases between. Germline lookup yields CDR1 SNHLY and CDR2 FYNNEI. The length of the CDR3 is 12 residues. The chain's CDR3 is CASDQGVYEQYF. The DNA of the CDR3 is TGTGCCAGCGATCAGGGCGTTTACGAGCAGTACTTC.